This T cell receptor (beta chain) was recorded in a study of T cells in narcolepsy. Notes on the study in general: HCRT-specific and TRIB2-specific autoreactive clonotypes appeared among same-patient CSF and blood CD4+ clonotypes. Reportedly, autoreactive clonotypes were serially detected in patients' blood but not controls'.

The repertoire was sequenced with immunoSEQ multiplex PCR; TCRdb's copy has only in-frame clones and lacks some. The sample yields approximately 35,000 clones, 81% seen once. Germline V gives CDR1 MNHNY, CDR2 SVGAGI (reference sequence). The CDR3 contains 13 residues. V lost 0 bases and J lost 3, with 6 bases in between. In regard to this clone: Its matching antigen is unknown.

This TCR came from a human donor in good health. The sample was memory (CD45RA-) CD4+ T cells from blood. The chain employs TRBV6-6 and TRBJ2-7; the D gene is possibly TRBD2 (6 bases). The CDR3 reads CASSYSRGYEQYF. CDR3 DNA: TGTGCCAGCAGTTACTCGCGGGGCTACGAGCAGTACTTC.